Listed here are 21 T cell receptor beta chains from one sample, sequenced in a study of OX40 agonist ivuxolimab in advanced cancers. Sequenced by immunoSEQ multiplex PCR; TCRdb stores in-frame clones only, minus some. The table has about 94,000 clones, more than 75% seen once. The starting material was CD4+ or CD8+ T cells sorted from blood, obtained in a trial of the OX40 agonist ivuxolimab. The receptors were gathered from an adult with an advanced solid tumor such as melanoma, head and neck, liver or kidney cancer.

The genes are TRBV7-2 and TRBJ2-7, with D uncertain. Per the germline V gene, CDR1 is SGHTA and CDR2 is FQGNSA. V lost 1 base, J lost 9 bases, and 13 bases lay in between. CDR3 length: 13 amino acids. CDR3 protein: CASSLVSAPGQYF. As DNA, the CDR3 is TGTGCCAGCAGCTTAGTTTCGGCCCCGGGGCAGTACTTC.

This clone occurred a few times. The CDR3: CASSLYGTGGYEQYF. The DNA for the CDR3 is TGCGCCAGCAGCTTGTATGGGACAGGGGGTTACGAGCAGTACTTC. This chain joins TRBV5-1 and TRBJ2-7, with 11 bases that match TRBD1. The CDR3 totals 15 residues. J lost 4 bases, V lost 1 base, and 4 bases had no gene match. The germline CDR1 and CDR2 sequences are SGHRS and YFSETQ.

J is TRBJ1-1 and V is TRBV7-2; 9 nucleotides align to TRBD1. Trimming took 1 base from V and 10 from J; bases not matched to a gene: 4. The germline gives CDR1 SGHTA, CDR2 FQGNSA. This CDR3 comprises 13 residues. The CDR3 DNA reads TGTGCCAGCAGCTTAGACAGGGGGCAGGGAGCTTTCTTT. It translates to CASSLDRGQGAFF.

The rearrangement uses TRBV6-5 and TRBJ2-4; D tentatively fits TRBD1 or TRBD2 (5 bases each). The CDR3 is made up of 16 amino acids. V lost 2 bases to trimming and J lost 1 base, with 12 bases between them. In germline, CDR1 is MNHEY, CDR2 SVGAGI. This CDR3 is CASSYRGDLAKNIQYF. The CDR3 DNA reads TGTGCCAGCAGTTACCGAGGGGACCTGGCCAAAAACATTCAGTACTTC.

This chain connects TRBV5-4 to TRBJ2-3, with 8 bases lining up with TRBD1. V was clipped by 3 bases and J by 1 base; unmatched bases: 1. The CDR3 runs 14 residues. Germline V gives CDR1 SGHNT, CDR2 YYREEE (reference sequence). Here the CDR3 reads CASSSDRGTDTQYF. CDR3 DNA: TGTGCCAGCAGCTCGGACAGGGGCACAGATACGCAGTATTTT. The full variable domain, its missing parts supplied by reference TRBV5-4 and TRBJ2-3, is ETGVTQSPTHLIKTRGQQVTLRCSSQSGHNTVSWYQQALGQGPQFIFQYYREEENGRGNFPPRFSGLQFPNYSSELNVNALELDDSALYLCASSSDRGTDTQYFGPGTRLTVL.

The rearrangement uses TRBV15 and TRBJ2-3, with a possible D match to TRBD2 (5 bases). This CDR3 is 13 amino acids long. The V gene's germline CDR1 is LNHNV and CDR2 YYDKDF (reference sequence). The ends were cut back, 3 bases at V and 3 bases at J, with 7 bases in the middle. The CDR3 DNA sequence: TGTGCCACCAGCAGGGACTTTACAGATACGCAGTATTTT. This translates into CATSRDFTDTQYF.

The chain joins TRBV21-1 to TRBJ2-2; the D call TRBD2 from the table was never checked on the DNA. TRBV21-1 is labeled a pseudogene. The CDR3 length is 14 residues. The CDR3 loop is CASSPTSNTGELFF. DNA of the CDR3: TGTGCCAGCAGCCCGACTAGTAACACCGGGGAGCTGTTTTTT.

The rearrangement joins TRBV4-1 to TRBJ2-3, with 11 positions matching TRBD2. CDR1 and CDR2 (germline): MGHRA, YSYEKL. With 4 bases clipped from V and 4 bases from J, the junction kept 10 bases outside the gene matches. This CDR3 contains 17 residues. The CDR3: CASSPSLSGGASDTQYF. In DNA, the CDR3 is TGCGCCAGCAGCCCCAGCCTTAGCGGGGGGGCCTCAGATACGCAGTATTTT.

The chain has TRBV19 and TRBJ2-7, with D perhaps TRBD1 (6 bases). V dropped 5 bases and J dropped 4 bases, with 15 bases sitting between them. The CDR3 is made up of 14 amino acids. Germline V gene data show CDR1 as LNHDA and CDR2 as SQIVND (reference sequence). CDR3 sequence: CASSSWDTQYEQYF. CDR3 DNA: TGTGCCAGTAGTTCCTGGGACACCCAGTACGAGCAGTACTTC.

This clone was observed a single time. V usage is TRBV4-2 and J usage is TRBJ1-4; 11 nucleotides line up with TRBD1. CDR3 length: 20 residues. V shed 4 bases, J shed 0 bases, and the junction held 13 bases outside the gene matches. Germline V lookup: CDR1 LGHNA, CDR2 YNFKEQ. CDR3 DNA sequence: TGTGCCAGCAGCCCGCGGATCGGGGACAGGGGGAGGGCAACTAATGAAAAACTGTTTTTT. Its protein product is CASSPRIGDRGRATNEKLFF.

The rearrangement links TRBV30 to TRBJ1-4, with 11 nucleotides matching TRBD1. The germline gives CDR1 GTSNPN, CDR2 SVGIG (reference sequence). With V trimmed by 2 bases and J by 3 bases, 2 bases remained unmatched. This CDR3 spans 15 amino acids. This CDR3 reads CAWSPGQGANEKLFF. CDR3 coding DNA: TGTGCCTGGAGTCCGGGACAGGGGGCTAATGAAAAACTGTTTTTT.

V and J are TRBV5-4 and TRBJ2-3, with D possibly TRBD2 on 6 matching bases. The CDR3 loop spans 15 amino acids. The V and J ends lost 3 bases and 0 bases respectively, with 11 bases between them. Germline loops: CDR1 SGHNT, CDR2 YYREEE (reference sequence). The CDR3 DNA follows: TGTGCCAGCAGCTCTACTAGCACAAGCACAGATACGCAGTATTTT. The encoded protein is CASSSTSTSTDTQYF.

The genes are TRBV2 and TRBJ2-3; no reliable D call. The ends were cut back, 8 bases at V and 3 bases at J, with 15 bases in the middle. CDR1 is SNHLY, CDR2 FYNNEI, per germline. The CDR3 has 14 residues. The CDR3 nucleotides read TGTGCCAGCCGTGCCGAGGCTAGGACAGATACGCAGTATTTT. Its translation is CASRAEARTDTQYF.

The chain has TRBV7-7 and TRBJ2-5; TRBD1 aligns across 9 bases. The V and J ends lost 3 bases and 4 bases, in that order; junction bases with no gene match: 3. CDR1 is SSHAT and CDR2 is FNYEAQ in the germline V gene (reference sequence). The CDR3 is 14 residues long. The CDR3 spells CASSLNRGLETQYF. In DNA form, the CDR3 reads TGTGCCAGCAGCTTGAACAGGGGGCTAGAGACCCAGTACTTC.

The genes are TRBV10-3 and TRBJ1-5, with D hard to call. The V gene's germline CDR1 is ENHRY and CDR2 SYGVKD. The CDR3 extends over 13 amino acids. V shed 3 bases and J shed 7 bases, with 10 bases lying between them. The CDR3 DNA reads as TGTGCCATCAGTGAAGAATGGGCGCAGCCCCAGCATTTT. Protein product: CAISEEWAQPQHF.

The chain joins TRBV5-1 to TRBJ2-1, with a weak D call TRBD2 (6 bases). CDR1 and CDR2 from the germline V gene are SGHRS and YFSETQ. V was cut by 0 bases and J by 0 bases, with 10 bases left in between. The CDR3 has 16 residues. The CDR3: CASSLVPGDSYNEQFF. CDR3 in DNA: TGCGCCAGCAGCTTGGTTCCGGGGGACTCCTACAATGAGCAGTTCTTC.

This chain uses TRBV7-3 with TRBJ2-7; 11 bases agree with TRBD2. CDR1 and CDR2 from the germline V gene are SGHTA and FQGTGA. The CDR3 contains 15 residues. Losses at the gene ends were 5 bases for V and 4 bases for J; bases not matched to a gene: 7. Here the CDR3 DNA reads TGTGCCAGCAGCACCGCTAGCGGGGGGCGGTACGAGCAGTACTTC. Its protein product is CASSTASGGRYEQYF.

The gene calls are TRBV15 and TRBJ1-4; D is ambiguous. The CDR3 contains 15 residues. The germline V gene has CDR1 LNHNV and CDR2 YYDKDF (reference sequence). V was trimmed by 3 bases and J by 7 bases, leaving 15 bases between them. In nucleotides, the CDR3 is TGTGCCACCAGCAGGGGATCCGGGGAGGGTGAAAAACTGTTTTTT. Translated, it gives CATSRGSGEGEKLFF. Full variable domain (remainder filled in from reference TRBV15 and TRBJ1-4): DAMVIQNPRYQVTQFGKPVTLSCSQTLNHNVMYWYQQKSSQAPKLLFHYYDKDFNNEADTPDNFQSRRPNTSFCFLDIRSPGLGDTAMYLCATSRGSGEGEKLFFGSGTQLSVL.

The genes are TRBV7-3 and TRBJ1-5, with 9 bases identical to TRBD1. Trimming took 6 bases from V and 6 from J; bases not matched to a gene: 9. Germline V gene sequence: CDR1 SGHTA, CDR2 FQGTGA. This CDR3 has 15 residues. CDR3 sequence reads: CASRTGTGRGQPQHF. In nucleotides, the CDR3 is TGTGCCAGCAGGACAGGGACAGGGAGAGGTCAGCCCCAGCATTTT.

The count of this clone is one. This sequence joins TRBV5-1 and TRBJ2-7, with 7 nucleotides matching TRBD2. Germline V gives CDR1 SGHRS, CDR2 YFSETQ. The CDR3 extends over 14 amino acids. The V segment lost 3 bases and the J segment 3 bases; nucleotides outside the gene matches: 6. The CDR3 region has the DNA TGCGCCAGCAGCTCCCGAGCGGGGTACTACGAGCAGTACTTC. Protein: CASSSRAGYYEQYF.

V usage is TRBV10-3 and J usage is TRBJ1-6; 7 bases agree with TRBD1. The germline CDR1 and CDR2 sequences are ENHRY and SYGVKD. The CDR3 sequence is 16 residues long. V shed 6 bases, J shed 3 bases, and the junction held 8 bases outside the gene matches. CDR3 protein: CAISGTESNYNSPLHF. CDR3 coding DNA: TGTGCCATCAGCGGGACAGAGTCTAACTATAATTCACCCCTCCACTTT.